Shown below are 25 T cell receptor beta chains from a single sample sequenced in a study of neoadjuvant nivolumab and ipilimumab in lung cancer (dated by TCRdb to 2018 to 2021). The meaning of the sample's time point label: at surgical resection after neoadjuvant nivolumab +/- ipilimumab. Library preparation employed the immunoSEQ multiplex PCR assay. The immuneACCESS repertoire file appears here via TCRdb, limited to in-frame rearrangements. These files lack a portion of the clones; in checked studies, under half of the deficit traces to unresolved V genes, and the cause of the others is not known. In all, the sample holds 25,000 or so clones, and about 83% of those were seen once. About 5.5% of the sample comes from the top ten. The sample here was tumor tissue, taken after neoadjuvant nivolumab, alone or with ipilimumab, at or shortly before surgery. The receptor source for this set is an adult with non-small cell lung cancer.

The rearrangement uses TRBV4-2 and TRBJ1-2; D uncertain. V was trimmed by 4 bases and J by 1 base, leaving 13 bases between them. The CDR3 length is 15 residues. CDR1 and CDR2 from the germline V gene are LGHNA and YNFKEQ. The CDR3 loop is CASSPEGNSNYGYTF. As DNA, the CDR3 is TGTGCCAGCAGCCCAGAGGGAAACAGTAACTATGGCTACACCTTC.

The chain recombines TRBV5-1 with TRBJ2-3; D remains unclear. The CDR3 has 15 residues. Trimming cost V 0 bases and J 1 base, with 9 bases left between them. Germline V gene lookup returns CDR1 SGHRS and CDR2 YFSETQ. The CDR3 region is CASSLGGDGTDTQYF. The CDR3 region has the DNA TGCGCCAGCAGCTTGGGTGGGGATGGCACAGATACGCAGTATTTT. Filled out from reference TRBV5-1 and TRBJ2-3, the complete variable domain reads KAGVTQTPRYLIKTRGQQVTLSCSPISGHRSVSWYQQTPGQGLQFLFEYFSETQRNKGNFPGRFSGRQFSNSRSEMNVSTLELGDSALYLCASSLGGDGTDTQYFGPGTRLTVL.

About this clone itself: Other DNA variants within this sample encode the same CDR3. The chain is built from TRBV30 and TRBJ2-5; 9 bases fit TRBD1. Germline CDR1 is GTSNPN and CDR2 is SVGIG (reference sequence). This CDR3 is built from 13 residues. V shed 4 bases, J shed 1 base, and the junction held 1 base outside the gene matches. The CDR3 coding sequence is TGTGCCTGGACGACAGGGGGCCAAGAGACCCAGTACTTC. Protein sequence: CAWTTGGQETQYF.

This rearrangement joins TRBV4-2 to TRBJ2-7; D is perhaps TRBD1 (6 bases). The CDR3 totals 15 residues. Trimming stripped 4 bases from V and 3 bases from J, with 16 bases between. Germline values: CDR1 LGHNA, CDR2 YNFKEQ. The CDR3, as DNA: TGTGCCAGCAGCCCCCTGAGGGGGAAGGGCTACGAGCAGTACTTC. Protein: CASSPLRGKGYEQYF.

As DNA, the CDR3 is TGTGCCTGGAGTGGGGGCAGCAATCAGCCCCAGCATTTT. This sequence encodes CAWSGGSNQPQHF. This chain links TRBV30 with TRBJ1-5; D is perhaps TRBD1 (5 bases). The CDR3 contains 13 residues. The germline CDR1 and CDR2 sequences are GTSNPN and SVGIG (reference sequence). Trimming pared 1 base from V and 1 base from J, leaving 5 bases between. Full variable domain (remainder filled in from reference TRBV30 and TRBJ1-5): SQTIHQWPATLVQPVGSPLSLECTVEGTSNPNLYWYRQAAGRGLQLLFYSVGIGQISSEVPQNLSASRPQDRQFILSSKKLLLSDSGFYLCAWSGGSNQPQHFGDGTRLSIL.

The J gene is TRBJ1-1, the V gene TRBV6-4; 8 bases are a match to TRBD1. Germline lookup yields CDR1 MRHNA and CDR2 SNTAGT. The CDR3 spans 13 residues. V gave up 5 bases and J gave up 8 bases; unmatched junction bases: 7. CDR3 coding DNA: TGTGCCAGCAGTCTAACAGGGGGATCCGAAGCTTTCTTT. Protein sequence: CASSLTGGSEAFF.

This clone appeared once. The rearrangement uses TRBV7-9 and TRBJ2-1; maybe TRBD2 (5 bases). Trimming left V 5 bases short and J 7 bases short, with 24 bases between. The CDR3 totals 17 residues. Germline V CDR1 and CDR2: SEHNR, FQNEAQ (reference sequence). In DNA form, the CDR3 reads TGTGCCAGCAGCGACCCCCGAGACTACCGCACGGAAAATGAGCAGTTCTTC. Protein product: CASSDPRDYRTENEQFF.

This sequence joins TRBV4-1 and TRBJ1-2; 7 positions match TRBD1. CDR3 length: 13 amino acids. Germline-derived CDR1 and CDR2 are MGHRA and YSYEKL. V trimming: 0 bases; J trimming: 8 bases; junction bases outside the gene matches: 3. Here the CDR3 reads CASSQEQGRGYTF. The CDR3, as DNA: TGCGCCAGCAGCCAAGAACAGGGGCGAGGCTACACCTTC.

J is TRBJ1-2 and V is TRBV15, with no clear D. Looked up from germline, CDR1 is LNHNV and CDR2 is YYDKDF (reference sequence). This CDR3 has 16 amino acids. V lost 6 bases to trimming and J lost 4 bases, with 21 bases between them. For the CDR3, the DNA is TGTGCCACCAGTACTACCCAAGGACTCAACGGCTATGGCTACACCTTC. Translation gives CATSTTQGLNGYGYTF.

This clone showed up just a few times. This chain joins TRBV18 and TRBJ2-1; TRBD2 matches at 7 bases. The trim removed 3 bases at V and 2 bases at J, leaving 7 bases unmatched. Germline CDR1 KGHSH, CDR2 LQKENI. This CDR3 is 16 amino acids long. The DNA of the CDR3 is TGTGCCAGCTCACCCGAGGGCGGGAGAACCTACAATGAGCAGTTCTTC. This encodes CASSPEGGRTYNEQFF. Complete variable domain (other parts from reference TRBV18 and TRBJ2-1): NAGVMQNPRHLVRRRGQEARLRCSPMKGHSHVYWYRQLPEEGLKFMVYLQKENIIDESGMPKERFSAEFPKEGPSILRIQQVVRGDSAAYFCASSPEGGRTYNEQFFGPGTRLTVL.

This clone came up once. The gene calls are TRBV5-4 and TRBJ2-3; TRBD1 matches 10 bases. Germline lookup yields CDR1 SGHNT and CDR2 YYREEE (reference sequence). The CDR3 is made up of 13 amino acids. The J segment lost 4 bases and the V segment lost 6 bases, leaving 2 bases of the junction unmatched. This CDR3 is CASMGTGADTQYF. The DNA for the CDR3 is TGTGCCAGCATGGGGACAGGGGCAGATACGCAGTATTTT.

The sample holds a few counts of this clone. The chain has TRBV5-1 and TRBJ1-1, with D perhaps matching TRBD1 (6 bases). With 4 bases removed from V and 1 base from J, the gap between germline ends came to 14 bases. There are 15 residues in the CDR3. The germline V gene encodes CDR1 SGHRS and CDR2 YFSETQ. CDR3 sequence: CASSPHRDGNTEAFF. The CDR3 DNA is TGCGCCAGCAGCCCCCACAGGGACGGGAACACTGAAGCTTTCTTT.

The V call is TRBV6-5, the J call TRBJ1-2; 8 bases line up with TRBD1. J was trimmed by 7 bases and V by 6 bases; bases with no gene match: 7. The CDR3 length is 13 residues. Looked up from germline, CDR1 is MNHEY and CDR2 is SVGAGI. CDR3: CASSLLTGVGYTF. CDR3 nucleotide sequence: TGTGCCAGCAGCCTCTTGACAGGGGTTGGCTACACCTTC.

The chain joins TRBV7-2 to TRBJ2-5; TRBD1 is a possible D gene (6 bases). Trimming shortened V by 0 bases and J by 3 bases, and 11 bases separated the two germline ends. The CDR3 consists of 15 residues. Germline values: CDR1 SGHTA, CDR2 FQGNSA. As DNA, the CDR3 is TGTGCCAGCAGCTTAGCGTTACAGGGAAAAGAGACCCAGTACTTC. Amino acid sequence: CASSLALQGKETQYF.

V gene TRBV9 combines with J gene TRBJ1-1, with D unresolved. CDR3 length: 15 amino acids. The V gene's germline CDR1 is SGDLS and CDR2 YYNGEE. V dropped 4 bases and J dropped 0 bases, with 13 bases sitting between them. The CDR3 bases are TGTGCCAGCAGCCCCGGACCAATTATGAACACTGAAGCTTTCTTT. It codes for CASSPGPIMNTEAFF.

This clone was counted once. This chain connects TRBV25-1 to TRBJ2-3; TRBD2 aligns across 12 bases. From germline, CDR1 is MGHDK and CDR2 SYGVNS. V lost 5 bases to trimming and J lost 8 bases; unmatched junction nucleotides: 5. The CDR3 is 14 amino acids. The CDR3 protein is CASSKTSGSGTQYF. CDR3 coding DNA: TGTGCCAGCAGTAAGACTAGCGGGAGTGGTACGCAGTATTTT.

This rearrangement joins TRBV5-5 to TRBJ1-5, with 8 bases that match TRBD1. CDR1 and CDR2 (germline): SGHKS, YYEKEE (reference sequence). After removal of 2 bases from V and 0 bases from J, the junction contained 7 bases not matched to a gene. This CDR3 has 17 residues. The CDR3 nucleotides read TGTGCCAGCAGCTTCGACCAGGGGGCAAATAGCAATCAGCCCCAGCATTTT. It specifies CASSFDQGANSNQPQHF.

This clone was counted between two and nine times. V is TRBV5-4 and J is TRBJ1-5; D may be TRBD1 (6 bases). Looked up from germline, CDR1 is SGHNT and CDR2 is YYREEE (reference sequence). The ends were cut back, 3 bases at V and 7 bases at J, with 14 bases in the middle. CDR3 length: 14 amino acids. CDR3 region: CASSSWGAGQPQHF. In DNA form, the CDR3 reads TGTGCCAGCAGCTCATGGGGGGCGGGGCAGCCCCAGCATTTT.

The chain couples TRBV7-9 to TRBJ2-1, with 10 bases matching TRBD2. In germline, CDR1 is SEHNR, CDR2 FQNEAQ (reference sequence). J gave up 7 bases and V 5 bases, and 5 bases lay outside the gene matches. This CDR3 has 14 amino acids. The CDR3 nucleotides are TGTGCCAGCAGCCCGCTGACTAGCGGGAATGAGCAGTTCTTC. Residues: CASSPLTSGNEQFF.

The gene calls are TRBV4-1 and TRBJ2-3; 7 bases match TRBD1. In germline, CDR1 is MGHRA, CDR2 YSYEKL. Losses at the gene ends were 4 bases for V and 2 bases for J; bases not matched to a gene: 12. CDR3 length: 17 amino acids. The DNA of the CDR3 is TGCGCCAGCAGCCCCAGCGACGGGACAGCCTACACAGATACGCAGTATTTT. It translates to CASSPSDGTAYTDTQYF.

The chain uses TRBV11-1 and TRBJ2-2, with D uncertain. CDR1 is SGHAT, CDR2 FQDESV, per germline (reference sequence). V gave up 3 bases and J gave up 3 bases, with 8 bases separating them. The CDR3 sequence is 14 residues long. The CDR3 DNA sequence: TGTGCCAGCAGCTTGAACAGCTACACCGGGGAGCTGTTTTTT. It codes for CASSLNSYTGELFF.

The chain recombines TRBV6-5 with TRBJ1-1; maybe TRBD1 (6 bases). This CDR3 has 14 amino acids. Trimming pared 1 base from V and 8 bases from J, leaving 14 bases between. CDR1 is MNHEY, CDR2 SVGAGI, per germline. Here the CDR3 DNA reads TGTGCCAGCAGTTACTACGGGGGCGAAGCAGAAGCTTTCTTT. Amino acid sequence: CASSYYGGEAEAFF.

This clone was recorded a few times. The gene calls are TRBV7-2 and TRBJ2-5; 8 nucleotides match TRBD1. Germline V gene sequence: CDR1 SGHTA, CDR2 FQGNSA. The CDR3 spans 16 residues. With 1 base clipped from V and 4 bases from J, the junction kept 8 bases outside the gene matches. CDR3 coding DNA: TGTGCCAGCAGCTTAGGTTGGCAGGGGGCAGTAGAGACCCAGTACTTC. Amino acids: CASSLGWQGAVETQYF.

V usage is TRBV11-2 and J usage is TRBJ1-4; the match to TRBD1 covers 10 bases. Germline lookup yields CDR1 SGHAT and CDR2 FQNNGV. This CDR3 contains 12 residues. The ends lost 4 bases at V and 13 bases at J; junction bases unmatched: 3. CDR3 DNA: TGTGCCAGCAGCTCCTGGACAGGGGGACTGTTTTTT. Its translation: CASSSWTGGLFF.

The chain is built from TRBV6-1 and TRBJ2-3, with D tentatively TRBD2 (6 bases). V lost 3 bases, J lost 4 bases, and 11 bases lay in between. In germline, CDR1 is MNHNS, CDR2 SASEGT. The CDR3 is 14 amino acids. CDR3 nucleotides: TGTGCCAGCAGTGATAGAGGGGAGGCAGATACGCAGTATTTT. Its translation is CASSDRGEADTQYF.